This T cell receptor (beta chain) was retrieved from a study of blood T cell repertoires in COVID-19. The overall study: Sites in the United States, Italy and Spain provided acute and convalescent COVID-19 samples. PBMCs, B-cell-depleted T cells, or T cells were the source of the cDNA or gDNA that made up the material.

How the authors handled the data: How many nucleated cells were present was estimated from reference gene primer amplification. The table came from immunoSEQ multiplex PCR; TCRdb's copy has only in-frame clones and leaves some out. The V and J calls and the clone size are those of that table, but D and trimming were determined from the DNA. The sample holds around 130,000 clones, about four fifths seen once. CDR1 is ENHRY, CDR2 SYGVKD, per germline. The CDR3 covers 15 residues. V shed 4 bases and J 7 bases; nucleotides not matched to a gene: 11. This receptor was obtained from a man aged 35 to 55 with active or convalescent COVID-19. The sequenced sample was peripheral blood. This chain joins TRBV10-3 and TRBJ2-7; 9 bases line up with TRBD1. DNA of the CDR3: TGTGCCATCAGTGCGTCGGGACAGGGTGATCGGGAGCAGTACTTC. Encoded protein: CAISASGQGDREQYF.